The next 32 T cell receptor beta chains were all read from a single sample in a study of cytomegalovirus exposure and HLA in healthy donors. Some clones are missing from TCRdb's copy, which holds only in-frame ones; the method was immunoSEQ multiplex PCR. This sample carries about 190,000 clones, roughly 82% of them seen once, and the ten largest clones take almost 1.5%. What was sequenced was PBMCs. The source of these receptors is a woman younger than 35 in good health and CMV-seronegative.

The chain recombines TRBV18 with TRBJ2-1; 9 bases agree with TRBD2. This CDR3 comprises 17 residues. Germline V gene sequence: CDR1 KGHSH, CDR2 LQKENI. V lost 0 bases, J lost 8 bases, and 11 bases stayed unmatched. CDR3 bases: TGTGCCAGCTCACCACCGGAGGCCGGGACTAGCTTGCATGAGCAGTTCTTC. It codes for CASSPPEAGTSLHEQFF.

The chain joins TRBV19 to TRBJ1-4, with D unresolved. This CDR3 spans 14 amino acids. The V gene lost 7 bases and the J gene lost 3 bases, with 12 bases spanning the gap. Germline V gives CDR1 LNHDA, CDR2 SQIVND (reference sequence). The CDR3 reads CASTLDSANEKLFF. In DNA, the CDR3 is TGTGCCAGTACCCTTGATTCAGCTAATGAAAAACTGTTTTTT.

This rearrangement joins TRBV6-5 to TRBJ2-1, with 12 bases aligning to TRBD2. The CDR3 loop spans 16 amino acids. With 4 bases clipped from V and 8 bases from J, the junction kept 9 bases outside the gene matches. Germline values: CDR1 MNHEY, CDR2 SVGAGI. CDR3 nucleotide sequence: TGTGCCAGCAGTTCAGGGGTGACTAGCGGGAGCTATGAGCAGTTCTTC. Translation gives CASSSGVTSGSYEQFF.

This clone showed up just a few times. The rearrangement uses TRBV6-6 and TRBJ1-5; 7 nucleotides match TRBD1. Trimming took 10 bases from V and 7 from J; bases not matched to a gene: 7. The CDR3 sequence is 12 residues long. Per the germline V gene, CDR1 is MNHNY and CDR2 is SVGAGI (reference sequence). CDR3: CATREGAQPQHF. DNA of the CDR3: TGTGCCACCAGGGAGGGGGCGCAGCCCCAGCATTTT.

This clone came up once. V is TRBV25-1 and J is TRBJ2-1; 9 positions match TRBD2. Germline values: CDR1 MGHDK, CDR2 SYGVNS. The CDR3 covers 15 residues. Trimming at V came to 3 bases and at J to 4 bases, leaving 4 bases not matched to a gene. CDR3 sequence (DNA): TGTGCCAGCAGTGAGGGACTAGCAATGTACAATGAGCAGTTCTTC. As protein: CASSEGLAMYNEQFF. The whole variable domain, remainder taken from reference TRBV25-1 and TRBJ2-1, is EADIYQTPRYLVIGTGKKITLECSQTMGHDKMYWYQQDPGMELHLIHYSYGVNSTEKGDLSSESTVSRIRTEHFPLTLESARPSHTSQYLCASSEGLAMYNEQFFGPGTRLTVL.

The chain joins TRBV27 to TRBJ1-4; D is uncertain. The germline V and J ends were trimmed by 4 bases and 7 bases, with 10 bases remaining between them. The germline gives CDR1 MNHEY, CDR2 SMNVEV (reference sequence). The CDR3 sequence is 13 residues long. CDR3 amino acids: CASSSWQIEKLFF. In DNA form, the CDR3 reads TGTGCCAGCAGTTCTTGGCAAATTGAAAAACTGTTTTTT.

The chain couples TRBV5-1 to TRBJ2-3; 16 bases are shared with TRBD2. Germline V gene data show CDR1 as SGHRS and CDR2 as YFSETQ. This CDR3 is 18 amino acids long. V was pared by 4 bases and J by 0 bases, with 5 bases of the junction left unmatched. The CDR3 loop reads CASSPGLAGGISTDTQYF. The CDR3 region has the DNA TGCGCCAGCAGCCCGGGACTAGCGGGAGGGATTAGCACAGATACGCAGTATTTT.

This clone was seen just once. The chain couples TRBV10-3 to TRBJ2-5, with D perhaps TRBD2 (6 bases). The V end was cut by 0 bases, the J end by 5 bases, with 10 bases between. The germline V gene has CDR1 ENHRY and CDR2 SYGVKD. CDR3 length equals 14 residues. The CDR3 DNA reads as TGTGCCATCAGTGAGTCCGGACGGGAGGAGACCCAGTACTTC. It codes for CAISESGREETQYF.

The DNA of the CDR3 is TGTGCCAGCAGCTTAGGACTAGCGGGGGGACCCATCTCCTACAATGAGCAGTTCTTC. Residues: CASSLGLAGGPISYNEQFF. The rearrangement uses TRBV13 and TRBJ2-1, with 12 bases lining up with TRBD2. Germline V gene sequence: CDR1 PRHDT, CDR2 FYEKMQ (reference sequence). The CDR3 is 19 residues long. The junction had 6 bases not matched to a gene; V was cut back by 0 bases and J by 0 bases.

The CDR3 region has the DNA TGCGCCAGCAGATTGACTAGCGGGCAAGAGACCCAGTACTTC. Amino acid sequence: CASRLTSGQETQYF. The chain joins TRBV5-1 to TRBJ2-5; 10 bases fit TRBD2. This CDR3 comprises 14 residues. Germline V gene sequence: CDR1 SGHRS, CDR2 YFSETQ. The trim removed 5 bases at V and 2 bases at J, leaving 3 bases unmatched.

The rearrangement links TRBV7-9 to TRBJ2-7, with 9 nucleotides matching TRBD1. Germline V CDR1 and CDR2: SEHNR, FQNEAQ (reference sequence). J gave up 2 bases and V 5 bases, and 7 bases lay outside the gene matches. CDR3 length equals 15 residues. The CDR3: CASSTWDRATYEQYF. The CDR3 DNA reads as TGTGCCAGCAGCACCTGGGACAGGGCGACCTACGAGCAGTACTTC.

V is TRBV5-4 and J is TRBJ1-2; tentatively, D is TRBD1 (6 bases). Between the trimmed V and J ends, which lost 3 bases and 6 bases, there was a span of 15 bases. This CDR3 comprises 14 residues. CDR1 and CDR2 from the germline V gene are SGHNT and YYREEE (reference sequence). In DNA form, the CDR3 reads TGTGCCAGCAGCTGGTGGCCAACAGGGAATGGCTACACCTTC. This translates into CASSWWPTGNGYTF. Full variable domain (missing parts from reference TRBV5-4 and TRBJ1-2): ETGVTQSPTHLIKTRGQQVTLRCSSQSGHNTVSWYQQALGQGPQFIFQYYREEENGRGNFPPRFSGLQFPNYSSELNVNALELDDSALYLCASSWWPTGNGYTFGSGTRLTVV.

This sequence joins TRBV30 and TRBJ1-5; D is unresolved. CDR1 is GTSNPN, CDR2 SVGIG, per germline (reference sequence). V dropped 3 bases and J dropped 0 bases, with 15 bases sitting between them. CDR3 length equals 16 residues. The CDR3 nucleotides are TGTGCCTGGAGCCTGAACAGTTTACTTAGCAATCAGCCCCAGCATTTT. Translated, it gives CAWSLNSLLSNQPQHF.

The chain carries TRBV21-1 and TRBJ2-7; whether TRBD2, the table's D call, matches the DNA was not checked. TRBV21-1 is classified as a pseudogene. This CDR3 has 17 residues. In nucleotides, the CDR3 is TGTGCCAGCAGCGCCCTGCGACTAGACAACCTTCCCTACGAGCAGTACTTC. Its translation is CASSALRLDNLPYEQYF.

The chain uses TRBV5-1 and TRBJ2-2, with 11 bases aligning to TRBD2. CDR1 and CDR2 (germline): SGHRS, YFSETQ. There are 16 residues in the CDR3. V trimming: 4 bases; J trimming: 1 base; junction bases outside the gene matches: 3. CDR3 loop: CASSRGTSGNTGELFF. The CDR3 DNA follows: TGCGCCAGCAGCCGGGGGACTAGCGGGAACACCGGGGAGCTGTTTTTT.

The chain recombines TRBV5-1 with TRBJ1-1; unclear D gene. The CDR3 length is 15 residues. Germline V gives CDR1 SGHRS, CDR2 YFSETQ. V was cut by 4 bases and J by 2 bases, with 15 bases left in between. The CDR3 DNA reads TGCGCCAGCAGCCTTGGAGGACCGGAAAACACTGAAGCTTTCTTT. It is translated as CASSLGGPENTEAFF.

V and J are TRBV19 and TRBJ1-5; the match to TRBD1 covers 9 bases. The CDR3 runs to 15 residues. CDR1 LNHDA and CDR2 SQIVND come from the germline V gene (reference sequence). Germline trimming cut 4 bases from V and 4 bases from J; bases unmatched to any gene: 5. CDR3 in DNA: TGTGCCAGTAGTAGTACAGGGGGCGGGAATCAGCCCCAGCATTTT. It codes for CASSSTGGGNQPQHF.

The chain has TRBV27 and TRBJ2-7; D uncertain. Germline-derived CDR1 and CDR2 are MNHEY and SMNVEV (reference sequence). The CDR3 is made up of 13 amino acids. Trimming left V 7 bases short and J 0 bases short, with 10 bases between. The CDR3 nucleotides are TGTGCCAGCACGTCCACTTCCTCCTACGAGCAGTACTTC. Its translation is CASTSTSSYEQYF.

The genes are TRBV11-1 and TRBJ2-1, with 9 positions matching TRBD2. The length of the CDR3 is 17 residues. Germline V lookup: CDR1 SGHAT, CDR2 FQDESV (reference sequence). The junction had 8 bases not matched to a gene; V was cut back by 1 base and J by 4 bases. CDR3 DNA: TGTGCCAGCAGCTTAGGGGCGACTAGCGGAATATACAATGAGCAGTTCTTC. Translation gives CASSLGATSGIYNEQFF. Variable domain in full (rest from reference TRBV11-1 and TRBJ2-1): EAEVAQSPRYKITEKSQAVAFWCDPISGHATLYWYRQILGQGPELLVQFQDESVVDDSQLPKDRFSAERLKGVDSTLKIQPAELGDSAMYLCASSLGATSGIYNEQFFGPGTRLTVL.

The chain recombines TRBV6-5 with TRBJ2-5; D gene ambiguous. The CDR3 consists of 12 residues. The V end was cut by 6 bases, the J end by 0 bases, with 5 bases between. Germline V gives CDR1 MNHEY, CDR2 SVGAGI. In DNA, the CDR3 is TGTGCCAGCAGCCCCGACCAAGAGACCCAGTACTTC. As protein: CASSPDQETQYF.

CDR3 in DNA: TGTGCCAGCAGTGATCACGGGACAGTCCAAGAGACCCAGTACTTC. Its translation: CASSDHGTVQETQYF. The chain uses TRBV25-1 and TRBJ2-5, with 7 bases identical to TRBD1. V lost 3 bases to trimming and J lost 1 base; unmatched junction nucleotides: 5. This CDR3 has 15 amino acids. CDR1 and CDR2 from the germline V gene are MGHDK and SYGVNS. The variable domain in full, completed from reference TRBV25-1 and TRBJ2-5, reads EADIYQTPRYLVIGTGKKITLECSQTMGHDKMYWYQQDPGMELHLIHYSYGVNSTEKGDLSSESTVSRIRTEHFPLTLESARPSHTSQYLCASSDHGTVQETQYFGPGTRLLVL.

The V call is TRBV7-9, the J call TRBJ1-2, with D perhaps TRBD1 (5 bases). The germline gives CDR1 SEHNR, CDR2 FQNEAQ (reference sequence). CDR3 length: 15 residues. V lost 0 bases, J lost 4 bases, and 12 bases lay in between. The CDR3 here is CASSLAQGPSYGYTF. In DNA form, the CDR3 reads TGTGCCAGCAGCTTAGCGCAGGGTCCGTCCTATGGCTACACCTTC.

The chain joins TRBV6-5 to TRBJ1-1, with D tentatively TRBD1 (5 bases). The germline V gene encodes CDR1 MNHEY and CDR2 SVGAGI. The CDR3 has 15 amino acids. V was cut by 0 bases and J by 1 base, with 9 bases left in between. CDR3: CASSYSGQGNTEAFF. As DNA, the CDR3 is TGTGCCAGCAGTTACTCTGGGCAGGGGAACACTGAAGCTTTCTTT.

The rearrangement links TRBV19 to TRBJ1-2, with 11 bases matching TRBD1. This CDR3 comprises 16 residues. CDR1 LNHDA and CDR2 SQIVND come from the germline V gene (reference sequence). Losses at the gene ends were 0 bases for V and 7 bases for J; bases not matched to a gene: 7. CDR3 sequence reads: CASSIDRTGGSRGYTF. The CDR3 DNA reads TGTGCCAGTAGTATAGATCGGACAGGGGGCTCTCGTGGCTACACCTTC.

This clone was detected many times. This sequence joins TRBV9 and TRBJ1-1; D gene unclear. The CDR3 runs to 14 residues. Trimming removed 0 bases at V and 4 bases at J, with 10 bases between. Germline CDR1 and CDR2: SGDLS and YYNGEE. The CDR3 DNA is TGTGCCAGCAGCGTAGTTTTTTATATCACTGAAGCTTTCTTT. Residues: CASSVVFYITEAFF.

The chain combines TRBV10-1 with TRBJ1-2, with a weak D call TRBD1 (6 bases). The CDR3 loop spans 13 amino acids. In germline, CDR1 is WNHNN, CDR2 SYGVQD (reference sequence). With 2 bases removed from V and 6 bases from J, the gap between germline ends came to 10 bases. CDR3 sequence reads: CASSEDRWNGYTF. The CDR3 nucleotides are TGCGCCAGCAGTGAGGACAGGTGGAATGGCTACACCTTC.

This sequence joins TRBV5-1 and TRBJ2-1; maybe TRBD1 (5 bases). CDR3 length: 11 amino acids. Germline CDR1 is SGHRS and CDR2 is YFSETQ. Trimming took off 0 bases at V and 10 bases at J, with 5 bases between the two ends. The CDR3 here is CASSLDREQFF. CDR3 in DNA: TGCGCCAGCAGCTTGGACAGGGAGCAGTTCTTC.

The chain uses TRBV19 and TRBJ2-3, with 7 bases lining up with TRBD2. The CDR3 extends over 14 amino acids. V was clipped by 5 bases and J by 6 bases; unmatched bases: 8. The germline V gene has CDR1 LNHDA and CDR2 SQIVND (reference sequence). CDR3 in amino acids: CASSVGGSADTQYF. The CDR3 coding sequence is TGTGCCAGTAGTGTCGGGGGGTCCGCCGATACGCAGTATTTT.

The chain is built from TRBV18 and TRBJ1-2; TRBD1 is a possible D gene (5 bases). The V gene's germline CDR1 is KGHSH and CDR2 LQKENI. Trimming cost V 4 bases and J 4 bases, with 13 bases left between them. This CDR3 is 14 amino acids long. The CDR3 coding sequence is TGTGCCAGCTCACGCGGGGGGGACTTCTATGGCTACACCTTC. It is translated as CASSRGGDFYGYTF.

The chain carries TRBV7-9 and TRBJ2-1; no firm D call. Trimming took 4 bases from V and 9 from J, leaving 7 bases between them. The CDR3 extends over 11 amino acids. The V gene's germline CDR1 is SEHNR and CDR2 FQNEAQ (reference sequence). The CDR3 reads CASSYTSEQFF. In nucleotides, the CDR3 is TGTGCCAGCAGCTATACTTCTGAGCAGTTCTTC.

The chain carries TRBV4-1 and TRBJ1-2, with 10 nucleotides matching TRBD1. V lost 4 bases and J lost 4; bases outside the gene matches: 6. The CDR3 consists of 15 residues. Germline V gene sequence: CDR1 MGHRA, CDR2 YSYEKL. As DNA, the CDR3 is TGCGCCAGCAGCCTAACGACAGGGGGCACCTATGGCTACACCTTC. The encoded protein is CASSLTTGGTYGYTF.

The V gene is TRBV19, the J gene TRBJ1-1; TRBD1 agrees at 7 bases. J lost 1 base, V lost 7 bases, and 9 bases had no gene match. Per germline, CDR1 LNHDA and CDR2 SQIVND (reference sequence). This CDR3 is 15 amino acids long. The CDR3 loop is CASKLAGQKNTEAFF. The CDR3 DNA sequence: TGTGCCAGTAAGTTGGCGGGACAGAAGAACACTGAAGCTTTCTTT.